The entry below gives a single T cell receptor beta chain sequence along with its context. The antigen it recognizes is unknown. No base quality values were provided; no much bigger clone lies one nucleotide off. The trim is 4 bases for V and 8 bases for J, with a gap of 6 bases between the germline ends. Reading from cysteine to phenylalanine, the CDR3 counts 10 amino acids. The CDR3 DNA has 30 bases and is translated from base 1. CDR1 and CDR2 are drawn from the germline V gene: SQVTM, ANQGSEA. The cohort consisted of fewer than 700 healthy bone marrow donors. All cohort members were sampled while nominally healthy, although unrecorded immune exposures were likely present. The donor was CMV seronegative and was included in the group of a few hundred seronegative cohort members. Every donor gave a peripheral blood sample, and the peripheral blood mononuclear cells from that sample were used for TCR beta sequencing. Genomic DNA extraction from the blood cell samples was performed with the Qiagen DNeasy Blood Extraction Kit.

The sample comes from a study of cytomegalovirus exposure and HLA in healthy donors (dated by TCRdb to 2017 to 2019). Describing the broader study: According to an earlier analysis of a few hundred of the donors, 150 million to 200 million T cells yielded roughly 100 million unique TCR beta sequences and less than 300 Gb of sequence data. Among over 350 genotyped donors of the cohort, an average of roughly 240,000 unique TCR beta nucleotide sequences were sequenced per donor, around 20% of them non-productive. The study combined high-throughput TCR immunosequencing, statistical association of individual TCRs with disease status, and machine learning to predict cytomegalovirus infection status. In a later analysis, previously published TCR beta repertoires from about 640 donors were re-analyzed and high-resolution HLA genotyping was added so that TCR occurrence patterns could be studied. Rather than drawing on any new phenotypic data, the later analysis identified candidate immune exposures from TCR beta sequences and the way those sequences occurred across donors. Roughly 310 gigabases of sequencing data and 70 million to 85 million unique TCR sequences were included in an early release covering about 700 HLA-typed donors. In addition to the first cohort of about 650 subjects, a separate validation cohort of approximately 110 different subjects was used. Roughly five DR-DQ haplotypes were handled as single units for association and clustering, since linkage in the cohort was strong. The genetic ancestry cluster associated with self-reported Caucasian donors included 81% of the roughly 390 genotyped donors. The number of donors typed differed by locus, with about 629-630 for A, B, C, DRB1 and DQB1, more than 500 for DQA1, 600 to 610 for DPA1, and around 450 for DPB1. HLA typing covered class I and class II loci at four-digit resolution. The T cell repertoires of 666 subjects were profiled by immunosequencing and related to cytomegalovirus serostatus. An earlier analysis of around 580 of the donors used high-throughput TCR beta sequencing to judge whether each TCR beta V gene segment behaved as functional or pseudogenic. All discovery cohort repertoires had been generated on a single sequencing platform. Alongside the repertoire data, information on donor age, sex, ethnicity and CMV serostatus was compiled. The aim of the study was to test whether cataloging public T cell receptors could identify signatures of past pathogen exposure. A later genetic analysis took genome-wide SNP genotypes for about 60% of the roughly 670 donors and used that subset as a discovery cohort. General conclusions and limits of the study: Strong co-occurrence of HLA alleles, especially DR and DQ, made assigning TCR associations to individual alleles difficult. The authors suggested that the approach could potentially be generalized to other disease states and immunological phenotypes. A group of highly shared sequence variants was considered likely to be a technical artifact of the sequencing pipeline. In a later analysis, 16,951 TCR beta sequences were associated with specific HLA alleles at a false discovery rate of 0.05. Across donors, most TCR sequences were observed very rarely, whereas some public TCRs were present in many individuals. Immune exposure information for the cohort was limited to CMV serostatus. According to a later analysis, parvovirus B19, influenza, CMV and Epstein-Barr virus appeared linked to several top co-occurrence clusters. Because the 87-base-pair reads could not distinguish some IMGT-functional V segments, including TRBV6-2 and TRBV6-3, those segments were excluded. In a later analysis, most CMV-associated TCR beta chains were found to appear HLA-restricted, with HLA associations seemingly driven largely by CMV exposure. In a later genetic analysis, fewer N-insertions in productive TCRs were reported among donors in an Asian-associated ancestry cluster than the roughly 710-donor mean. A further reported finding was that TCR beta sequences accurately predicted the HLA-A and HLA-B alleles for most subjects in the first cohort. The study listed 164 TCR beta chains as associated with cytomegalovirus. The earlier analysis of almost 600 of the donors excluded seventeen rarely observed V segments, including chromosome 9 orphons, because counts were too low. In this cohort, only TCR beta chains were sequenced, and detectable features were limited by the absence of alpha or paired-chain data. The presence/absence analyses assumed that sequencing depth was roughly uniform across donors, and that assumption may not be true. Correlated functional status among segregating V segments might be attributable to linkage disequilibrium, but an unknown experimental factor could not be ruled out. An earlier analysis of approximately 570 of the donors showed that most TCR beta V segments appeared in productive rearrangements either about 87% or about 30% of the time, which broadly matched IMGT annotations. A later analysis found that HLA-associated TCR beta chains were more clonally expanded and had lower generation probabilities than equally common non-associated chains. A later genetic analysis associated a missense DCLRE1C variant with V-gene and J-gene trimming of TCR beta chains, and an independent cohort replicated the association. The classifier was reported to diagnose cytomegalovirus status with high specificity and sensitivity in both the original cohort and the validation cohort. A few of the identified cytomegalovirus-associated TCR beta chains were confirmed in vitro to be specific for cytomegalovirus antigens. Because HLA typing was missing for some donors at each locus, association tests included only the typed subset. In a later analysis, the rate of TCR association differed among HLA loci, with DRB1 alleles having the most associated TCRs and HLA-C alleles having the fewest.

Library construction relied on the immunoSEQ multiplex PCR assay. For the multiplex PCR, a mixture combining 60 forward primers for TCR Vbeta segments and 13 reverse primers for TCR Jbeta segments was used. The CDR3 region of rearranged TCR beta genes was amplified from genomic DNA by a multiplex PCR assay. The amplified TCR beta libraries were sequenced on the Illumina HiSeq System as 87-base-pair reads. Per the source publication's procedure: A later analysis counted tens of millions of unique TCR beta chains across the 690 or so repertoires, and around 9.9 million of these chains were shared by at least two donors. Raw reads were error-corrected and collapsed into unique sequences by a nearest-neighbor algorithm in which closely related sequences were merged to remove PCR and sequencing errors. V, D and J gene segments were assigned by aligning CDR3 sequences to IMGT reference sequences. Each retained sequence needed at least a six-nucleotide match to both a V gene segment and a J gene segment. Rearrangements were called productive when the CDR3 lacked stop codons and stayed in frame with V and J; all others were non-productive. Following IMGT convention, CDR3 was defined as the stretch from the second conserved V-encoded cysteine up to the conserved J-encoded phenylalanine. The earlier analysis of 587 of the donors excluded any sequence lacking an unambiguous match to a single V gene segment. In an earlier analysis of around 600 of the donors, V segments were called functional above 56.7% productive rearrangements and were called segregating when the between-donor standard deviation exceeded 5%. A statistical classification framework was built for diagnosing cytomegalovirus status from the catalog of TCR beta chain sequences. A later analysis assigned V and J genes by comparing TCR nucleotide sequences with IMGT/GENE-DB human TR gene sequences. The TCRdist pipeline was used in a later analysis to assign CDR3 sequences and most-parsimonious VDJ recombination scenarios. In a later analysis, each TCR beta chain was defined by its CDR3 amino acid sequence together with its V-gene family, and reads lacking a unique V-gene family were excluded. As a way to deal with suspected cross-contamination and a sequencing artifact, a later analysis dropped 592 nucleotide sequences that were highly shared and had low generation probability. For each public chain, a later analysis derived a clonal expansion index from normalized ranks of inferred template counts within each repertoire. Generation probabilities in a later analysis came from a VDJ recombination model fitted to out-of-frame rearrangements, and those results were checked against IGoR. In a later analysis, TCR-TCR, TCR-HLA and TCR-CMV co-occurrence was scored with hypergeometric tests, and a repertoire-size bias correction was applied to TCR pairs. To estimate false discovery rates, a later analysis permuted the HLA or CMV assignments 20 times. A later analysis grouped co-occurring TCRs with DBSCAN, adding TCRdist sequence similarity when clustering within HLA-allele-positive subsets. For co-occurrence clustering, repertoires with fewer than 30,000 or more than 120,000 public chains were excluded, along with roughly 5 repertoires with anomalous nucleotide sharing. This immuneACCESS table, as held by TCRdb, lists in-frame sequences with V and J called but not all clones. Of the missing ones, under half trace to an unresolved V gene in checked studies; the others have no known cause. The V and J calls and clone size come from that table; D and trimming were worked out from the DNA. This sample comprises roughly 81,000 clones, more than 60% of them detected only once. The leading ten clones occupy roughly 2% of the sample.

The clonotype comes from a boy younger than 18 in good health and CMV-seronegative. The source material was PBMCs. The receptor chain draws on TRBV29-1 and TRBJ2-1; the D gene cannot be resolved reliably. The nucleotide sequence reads TGCAGCGTTGTTTTATATGAGCAGTTCTTC. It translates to CSVVLYEQFF.